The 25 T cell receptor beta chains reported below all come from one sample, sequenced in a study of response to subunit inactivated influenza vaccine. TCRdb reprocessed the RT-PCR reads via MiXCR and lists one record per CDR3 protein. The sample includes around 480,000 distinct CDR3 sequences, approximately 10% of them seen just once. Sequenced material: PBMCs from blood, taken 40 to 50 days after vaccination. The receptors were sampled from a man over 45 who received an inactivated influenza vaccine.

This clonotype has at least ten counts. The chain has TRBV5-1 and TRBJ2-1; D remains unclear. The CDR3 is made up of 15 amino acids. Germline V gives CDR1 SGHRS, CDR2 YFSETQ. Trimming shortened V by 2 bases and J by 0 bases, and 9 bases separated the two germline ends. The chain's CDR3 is CASSLNPSSYNEQFF. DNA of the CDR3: TGCGCCAGCAGCTTAAATCCATCCTCCTACAATGAGCAGTTCTTC.

In nucleotides, the CDR3 is TGCGCCAGCAGACCGACAGGAGCTAACTATGGCTACACCTTC. Translation: CASRPTGANYGYTF. The rearrangement links TRBV5-1 to TRBJ1-2, with TRBD1 as a possible D gene (6 bases). This CDR3 contains 14 residues. Between the trimmed V and J ends, which lost 5 bases and 0 bases, there was a span of 11 bases. The germline V gene encodes CDR1 SGHRS and CDR2 YFSETQ. Full variable domain (missing parts from reference TRBV5-1 and TRBJ1-2): KAGVTQTPRYLIKTRGQQVTLSCSPISGHRSVSWYQQTPGQGLQFLFEYFSETQRNKGNFPGRFSGRQFSNSRSEMNVSTLELGDSALYLCASRPTGANYGYTFGSGTRLTVV.

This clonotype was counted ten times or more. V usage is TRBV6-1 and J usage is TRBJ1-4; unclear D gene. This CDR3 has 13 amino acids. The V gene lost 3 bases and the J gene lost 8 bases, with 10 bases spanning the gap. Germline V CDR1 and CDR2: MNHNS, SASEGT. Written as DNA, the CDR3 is TGTGCCAGCAGTGAGCAGGTGTACGAAAAACTGTTTTTT. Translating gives CASSEQVYEKLFF.

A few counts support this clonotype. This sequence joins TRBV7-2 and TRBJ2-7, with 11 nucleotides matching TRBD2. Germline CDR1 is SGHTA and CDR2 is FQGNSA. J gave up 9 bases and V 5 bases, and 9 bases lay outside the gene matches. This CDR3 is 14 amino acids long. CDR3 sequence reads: CASSELAGDSSQYF. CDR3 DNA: TGTGCCAGCAGCGAACTAGCGGGGGATTCATCGCAGTACTTC.

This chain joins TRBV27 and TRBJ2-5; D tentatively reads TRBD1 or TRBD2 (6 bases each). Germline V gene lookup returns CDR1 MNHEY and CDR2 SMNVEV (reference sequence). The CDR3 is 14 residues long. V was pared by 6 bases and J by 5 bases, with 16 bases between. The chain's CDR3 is CASSILGAGETQYF. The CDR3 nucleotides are TGTGCCAGCAGCATTCTGGGGGCGGGGGAGACCCAGTACTTC.

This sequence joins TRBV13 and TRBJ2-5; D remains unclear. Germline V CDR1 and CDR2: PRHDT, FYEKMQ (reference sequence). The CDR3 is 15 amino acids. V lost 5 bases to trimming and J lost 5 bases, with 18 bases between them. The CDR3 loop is CASSPRGGKKETQYF. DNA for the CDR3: TGTGCCAGCAGCCCCCGAGGTGGGAAGAAGGAGACCCAGTACTTC.

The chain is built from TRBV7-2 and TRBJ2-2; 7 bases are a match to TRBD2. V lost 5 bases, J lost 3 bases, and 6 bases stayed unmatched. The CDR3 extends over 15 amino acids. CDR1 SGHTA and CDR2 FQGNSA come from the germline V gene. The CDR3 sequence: CASSPRDYHTGELFF. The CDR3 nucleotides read TGTGCCAGCAGCCCACGGGACTATCACACCGGGGAGCTGTTTTTT. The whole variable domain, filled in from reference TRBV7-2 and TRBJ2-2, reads GAGVSQSPSNKVTEKGKDVELRCDPISGHTALYWYRQSLGQGLEFLIYFQGNSAPDKSGLPSDRFSAERTGGSVSTLTIQRTQQEDSAVYLCASSPRDYHTGELFFGEGSRLTVL.

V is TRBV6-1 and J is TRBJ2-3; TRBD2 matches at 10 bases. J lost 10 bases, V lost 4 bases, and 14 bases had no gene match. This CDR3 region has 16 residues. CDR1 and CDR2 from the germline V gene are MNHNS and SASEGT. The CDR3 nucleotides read TGTGCCAGCAGTGGGGGGGGACTAGCGATATCGCATTCGCAGTATTTT. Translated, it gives CASSGGGLAISHSQYF.

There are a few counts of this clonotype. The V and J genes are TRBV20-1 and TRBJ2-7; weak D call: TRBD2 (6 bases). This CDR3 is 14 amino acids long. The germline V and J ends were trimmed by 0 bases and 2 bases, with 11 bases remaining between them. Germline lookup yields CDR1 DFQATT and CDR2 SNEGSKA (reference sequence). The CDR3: CSARDSGTPYEQYF. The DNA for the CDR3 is TGCAGTGCTAGAGATAGCGGAACGCCCTACGAGCAGTACTTC.

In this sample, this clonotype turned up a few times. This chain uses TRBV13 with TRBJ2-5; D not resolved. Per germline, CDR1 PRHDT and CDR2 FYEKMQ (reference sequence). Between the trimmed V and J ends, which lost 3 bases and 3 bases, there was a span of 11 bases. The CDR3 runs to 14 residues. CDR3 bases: TGTGCCAGCAGCTTTCCTACTGGAAAAGAGACCCAGTACTTC. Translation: CASSFPTGKETQYF. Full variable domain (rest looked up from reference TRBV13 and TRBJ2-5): AAGVIQSPRHLIKEKRETATLKCYPIPRHDTVYWYQQGPGQDPQFLISFYEKMQSDKGSIPDRFSAQQFSDYHSELNMSSLELGDSALYFCASSFPTGKETQYFGPGTRLLVL.

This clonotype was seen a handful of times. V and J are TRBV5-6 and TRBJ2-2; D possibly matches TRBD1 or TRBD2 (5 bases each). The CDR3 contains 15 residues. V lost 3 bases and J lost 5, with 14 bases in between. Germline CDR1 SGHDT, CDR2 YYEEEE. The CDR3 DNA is TGTGCCAGCAGCTGGGGGACGAAAGGGACCGGGGAGCTGTTTTTT. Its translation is CASSWGTKGTGELFF.

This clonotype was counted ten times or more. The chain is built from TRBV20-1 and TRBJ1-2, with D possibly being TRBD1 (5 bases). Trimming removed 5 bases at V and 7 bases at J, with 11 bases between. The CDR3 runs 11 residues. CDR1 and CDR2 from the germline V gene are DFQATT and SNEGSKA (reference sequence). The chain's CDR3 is CSAAGGVGYTF. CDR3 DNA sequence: TGCAGTGCTGCTGGGGGGGTTGGCTACACCTTC.

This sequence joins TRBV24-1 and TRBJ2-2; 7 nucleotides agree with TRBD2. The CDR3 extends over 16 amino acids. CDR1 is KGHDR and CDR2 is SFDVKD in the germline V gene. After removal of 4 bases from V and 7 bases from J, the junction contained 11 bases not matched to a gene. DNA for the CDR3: TGTGCCACCAGTGACCCCCTCGGGGGGTGGGTCGGGGAGCTGTTTTTT. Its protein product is CATSDPLGGWVGELFF.

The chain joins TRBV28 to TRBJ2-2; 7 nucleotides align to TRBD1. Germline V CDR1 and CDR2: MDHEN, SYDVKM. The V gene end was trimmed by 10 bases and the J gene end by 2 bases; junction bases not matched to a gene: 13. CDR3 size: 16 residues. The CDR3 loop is CAIPNRGSTNTGELFF. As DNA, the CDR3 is TGTGCCATTCCGAACAGGGGCTCCACTAACACCGGGGAGCTGTTTTTT.

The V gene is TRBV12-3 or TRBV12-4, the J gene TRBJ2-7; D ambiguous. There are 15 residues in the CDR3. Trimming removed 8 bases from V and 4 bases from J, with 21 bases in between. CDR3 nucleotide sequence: TGTGCCAGCTCTCCAAAGAGTAGCAGGATTTACGAGCAGTACTTC. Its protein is CASSPKSSRIYEQYF.

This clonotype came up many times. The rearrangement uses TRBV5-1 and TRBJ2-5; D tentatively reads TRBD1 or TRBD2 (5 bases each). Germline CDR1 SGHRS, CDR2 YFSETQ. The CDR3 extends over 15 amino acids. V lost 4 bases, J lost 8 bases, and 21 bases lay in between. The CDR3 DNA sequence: TGCGCCAGCAGCCCCCGGACATCAAAAGCGGTAACCCAGTACTTC. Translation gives CASSPRTSKAVTQYF.

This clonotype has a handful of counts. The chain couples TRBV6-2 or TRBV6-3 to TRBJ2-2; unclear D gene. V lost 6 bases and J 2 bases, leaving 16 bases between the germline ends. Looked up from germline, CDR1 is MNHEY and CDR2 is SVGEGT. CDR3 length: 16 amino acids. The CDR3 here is CASRPGRISNTGELFF. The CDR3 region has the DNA TGTGCCAGCAGACCCGGACGGATCTCAAACACCGGGGAGCTGTTTTTT.

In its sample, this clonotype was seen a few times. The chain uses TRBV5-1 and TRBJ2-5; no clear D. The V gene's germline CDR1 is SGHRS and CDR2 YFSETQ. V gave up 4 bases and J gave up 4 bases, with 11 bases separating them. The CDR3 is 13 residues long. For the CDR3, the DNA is TGCGCCAGCAGCCCCGGGCACCTAGAGACCCAGTACTTC. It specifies CASSPGHLETQYF. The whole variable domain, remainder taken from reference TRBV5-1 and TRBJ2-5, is KAGVTQTPRYLIKTRGQQVTLSCSPISGHRSVSWYQQTPGQGLQFLFEYFSETQRNKGNFPGRFSGRQFSNSRSEMNVSTLELGDSALYLCASSPGHLETQYFGPGTRLLVL.

CDR3: CASRESSGSYPYF. The DNA of the CDR3 is TGTGCCAGCAGGGAATCTAGCGGGAGTTATCCGTATTTT. This chain links TRBV12-3 or TRBV12-4 with TRBJ2-3, with 10 bases aligning to TRBD2. Losses at the gene ends were 6 bases for V and 14 bases for J; bases not matched to a gene: 11. This CDR3 spans 13 amino acids.

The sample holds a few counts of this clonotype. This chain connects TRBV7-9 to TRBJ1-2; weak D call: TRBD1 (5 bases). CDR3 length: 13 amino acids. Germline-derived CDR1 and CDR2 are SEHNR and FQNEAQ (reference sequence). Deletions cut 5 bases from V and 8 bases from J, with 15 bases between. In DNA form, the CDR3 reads TGTGCCAGCAGCCTAGGGAGGGGTGAAGGCTACACCTTC. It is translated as CASSLGRGEGYTF.

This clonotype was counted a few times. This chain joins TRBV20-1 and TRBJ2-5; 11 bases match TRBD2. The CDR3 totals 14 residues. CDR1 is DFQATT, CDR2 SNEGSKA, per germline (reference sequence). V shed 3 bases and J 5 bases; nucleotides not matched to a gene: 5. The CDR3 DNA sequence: TGCAGTGCTAGCCATAGCGGGAGGGCGGAGACCCAGTACTTC. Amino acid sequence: CSASHSGRAETQYF.

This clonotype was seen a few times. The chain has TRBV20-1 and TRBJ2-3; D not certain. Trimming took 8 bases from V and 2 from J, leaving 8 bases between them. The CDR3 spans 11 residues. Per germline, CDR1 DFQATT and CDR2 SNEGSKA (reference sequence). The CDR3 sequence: CSTLVTDTQYF. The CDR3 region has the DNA TGCAGTACGCTAGTCACAGATACGCAGTATTTT.

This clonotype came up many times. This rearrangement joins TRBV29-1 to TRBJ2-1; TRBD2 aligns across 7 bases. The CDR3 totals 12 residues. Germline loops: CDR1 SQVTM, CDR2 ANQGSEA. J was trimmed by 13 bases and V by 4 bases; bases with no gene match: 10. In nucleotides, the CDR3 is TGCAGCGTTGTCCCCAGCGGGGCAAACCAGTTCTTC. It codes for CSVVPSGANQFF.

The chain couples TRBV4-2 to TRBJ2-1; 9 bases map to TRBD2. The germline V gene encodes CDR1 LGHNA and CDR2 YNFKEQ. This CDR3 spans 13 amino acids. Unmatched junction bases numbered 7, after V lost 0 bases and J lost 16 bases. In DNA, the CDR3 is TGTGCCAGCAGCCAAGATCGGCTAGCGGGACGATTCTTC. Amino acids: CASSQDRLAGRFF.

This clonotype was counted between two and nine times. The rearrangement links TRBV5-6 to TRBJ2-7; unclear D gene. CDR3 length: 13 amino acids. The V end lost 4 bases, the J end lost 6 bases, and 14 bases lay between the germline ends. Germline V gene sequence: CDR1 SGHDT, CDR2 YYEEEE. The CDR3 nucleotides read TGTGCCAGCAGCCGCCAGATCGGTAGCGAGCAGTACTTC. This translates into CASSRQIGSEQYF.